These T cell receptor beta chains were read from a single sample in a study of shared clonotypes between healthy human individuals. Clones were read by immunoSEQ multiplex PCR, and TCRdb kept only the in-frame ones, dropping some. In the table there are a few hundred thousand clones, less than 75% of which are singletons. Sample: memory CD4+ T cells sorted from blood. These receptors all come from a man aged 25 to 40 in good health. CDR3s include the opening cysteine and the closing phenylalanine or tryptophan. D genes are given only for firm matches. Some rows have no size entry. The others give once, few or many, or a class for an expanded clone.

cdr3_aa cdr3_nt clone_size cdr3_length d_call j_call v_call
CASWQGIETQYF TGTGCCAGCTGGCAGGGGATAGAGACCCAGTACTTC few 12 . TRBJ2-5 TRBV2
CASSVRPGQGTEAFF TGCGCCAGCAGCGTAAGGCCGGGACAGGGGACTGAAGCTTTCTTT . 15 TRBD1 TRBJ1-1 TRBV5-1
CASKWGMNTEAFF TGTGCCAGCAAGTGGGGGATGAACACTGAAGCTTTCTTT . 13 . TRBJ1-1 TRBV14
CASSFGGASYEQYF TGTGCCAGCAGCTTTGGCGGAGCCTCCTACGAGCAGTACTTC many 14 . TRBJ2-7 TRBV7-9
CTSSQGMEGLVDIQYF TGCACCAGCAGCCAAGGAATGGAGGGACTTGTAGACATTCAGTACTTC . 16 . TRBJ2-4 TRBV1
CASSPADYIYEQFF TGTGCCAGCAGCCCCGCGGACTACATCTATGAGCAGTTCTTC . 14 . TRBJ2-1 TRBV9
CASNPIAGKSNEQFF TGCGCCAGCAATCCTATAGCGGGAAAGAGCAATGAGCAGTTCTTC once 15 TRBD2 TRBJ2-1 TRBV10-2
CASSFGGGRTDTQYF TGTGCCAGCAGCTTTGGGGGAGGGCGTACAGATACGCAGTATTTT . 15 TRBD2 TRBJ2-3 TRBV5-4
CASSELAGVREQYF TGTGCCAGCAGTGAGCTAGCGGGAGTCCGTGAGCAGTACTTC . 14 TRBD2 TRBJ2-7 TRBV2
CASSSGQAVGELFF TGTGCCAGCAGTTCGGGACAGGCTGTCGGGGAGCTGTTTTTT . 14 TRBD1 TRBJ2-2 TRBV6-5
CASSLRLNTEAFF TGCGCCAGCAGTCTAAGACTGAACACTGAAGCTTTCTTT many 13 . TRBJ1-1 TRBV5-1
CASSISTQGNTEAFF TGTGCCAGTAGTATATCAACCCAGGGGAACACTGAAGCTTTCTTT . 15 . TRBJ1-1 TRBV19
CASAQVSGNTIYF TGCGCCAGTGCACAGGTCTCTGGAAACACCATATATTTT . 13 . TRBJ1-3 TRBV5-1
CASSLGTSGTYEQFF TGCGCCAGCAGCTTAGGGACTAGCGGGACATATGAGCAGTTCTTC . 15 TRBD2 TRBJ2-1 TRBV5-1
CASSLVGEQYEQYF TGTGCCAGCAGCTTAGTGGGAGAACAATACGAGCAGTACTTC . 14 . TRBJ2-7 TRBV7-6
CASSLVWGSGRARELFF TGTGCCAGCAGCTTAGTTTGGGGTAGCGGGAGGGCCCGGGAGCTGTTTTTT . 17 TRBD2 TRBJ2-2 TRBV11-2
CASSSPGQGNQPQHF TGTGCCAGCAGTTCCCCCGGACAGGGCAATCAGCCCCAGCATTTT . 15 TRBD1 TRBJ1-5 TRBV27
CASSPRPGGVAEKLFF TGTGCCAGCAGCCCCCGGCCGGGCGGTGTAGCGGAAAAACTGTTTTTT . 16 . TRBJ1-4 TRBV7-2
CSGGGSGEKLFF TGCAGCGGAGGGGGGTCTGGGGAAAAACTGTTTTTT . 12 . TRBJ1-4 TRBV29-1
CASSGTSGVNEQFF TGTGCCAGCAGTGGGACTAGCGGGGTCAATGAGCAGTTCTTC many 14 TRBD2 TRBJ2-1 TRBV2
CASSYQGGRGYEQFF TGTGCCAGCAGCTACCAGGGAGGGCGGGGCTATGAGCAGTTCTTC . 15 TRBD2 TRBJ2-1 TRBV7-2
CASSRDRRKNYGYTF TGTGCCAGCAGTAGAGACAGGCGGAAAAACTATGGCTACACCTTC . 15 . TRBJ1-2 TRBV2
CASSLEGYGGETQYF TGTGCTAGCAGCTTAGAAGGCTACGGCGGAGAGACCCAGTACTTC few 15 . TRBJ2-5 TRBV7-7
CASSLRQGSGANVLTF TGTGCCAGTAGTCTGAGACAGGGCAGTGGGGCCAACGTCCTGACTTTC once 16 TRBD1 TRBJ2-6 TRBV19
CASSRYRASNTGELFF TGTGCCAGTAGTAGATACAGGGCCTCGAACACCGGGGAGCTGTTTTTT few 16 . TRBJ2-2 TRBV19
CASSDSSGSTGELFF TGCGCCAGCAGCGACTCTAGCGGGAGTACCGGGGAGCTGTTTTTT . 15 TRBD2 TRBJ2-2 TRBV5-1
CASSPEGRGAKNIQYF TGTGCCAGCAGTCCTGAGGGGCGAGGGGCCAAAAACATTCAGTACTTC few 16 . TRBJ2-4 TRBV25-1
CASSLLGGRATDTQYF TGTGCCAGCAGCTTACTCGGCGGGAGGGCCACAGATACGCAGTATTTT . 16 TRBD2 TRBJ2-3 TRBV11-2
CSVEGLAGPGDEQFF TGCAGCGTTGAGGGACTAGCGGGTCCCGGGGATGAGCAGTTCTTC . 15 TRBD2 TRBJ2-1 TRBV29-1
CASQLGNEQFF TGTGCCAGCCAATTGGGCAATGAGCAGTTCTTC . 11 . TRBJ2-1 TRBV6-1
CASRFGTVMNTEAFF TGTGCCAGCAGATTCGGGACAGTCATGAACACTGAAGCTTTCTTT . 15 TRBD1 TRBJ1-1 TRBV6-1
CASSQGRSADGYTF TGTGCCAGCAGTCAAGGCAGGAGCGCTGATGGCTACACCTTC . 14 . TRBJ1-2 TRBV6-5
CATSGRSDTQYF TGTGCCACTAGCGGGAGGTCAGATACGCAGTATTTT . 12 TRBD2 TRBJ2-3 TRBV19
CASSTRGSGPAGDIQYF TGTGCCAGCAGCACCAGGGGAAGCGGGCCCGCGGGGGACATTCAGTACTTC . 17 . TRBJ2-4 TRBV5-4
CASSPQEGYEQYF TGTGCCAGCAGTCCTCAAGAGGGATACGAGCAGTACTTC . 13 . TRBJ2-7 TRBV7-6
CASRGVGNQPQHF TGTGCCAGTCGAGGGGTTGGCAATCAGCCCCAGCATTTT . 13 . TRBJ1-5 TRBV27
CASSERSSGTYNEQFF TGTGCCAGCAGTGAAAGGTCTAGCGGGACATACAATGAGCAGTTCTTC few 16 TRBD2 TRBJ2-1 TRBV2
CASSLTSGRSYNEQFF TGCGCCAGCAGCTTGACTAGCGGACGCTCCTACAATGAGCAGTTCTTC . 16 TRBD2 TRBJ2-1 TRBV5-1
CASTRLAGGPTEQFF TGTGCCAGCACAAGGCTAGCGGGAGGGCCAACTGAGCAGTTCTTC . 15 TRBD2 TRBJ2-1 TRBV19
CASKGVGGRDAGELFF TGTGCCAGCAAGGGGGTCGGCGGGAGGGACGCCGGGGAGCTGTTTTTT . 16 TRBD2 TRBJ2-2 TRBV2
CASSVAGDRAGELFF TGTGCCAGCAGCGTAGCCGGCGACAGGGCCGGGGAGCTGTTTTTT . 15 TRBD1 TRBJ2-2 TRBV9
CASSRDRGRGTGELFF TGCGCCAGCAGCCGGGACAGGGGGCGCGGCACCGGGGAGCTGTTTTTT . 16 TRBD1 TRBJ2-2 TRBV5-1
CASSPNSLGQGANQPQHF TGTGCCAGCTCACCAAACAGTTTGGGACAGGGGGCGAATCAGCCCCAGCATTTT . 18 TRBD1 TRBJ1-5 TRBV18
CASSLPTTGTVNIQYF TGTGCCAGCAGCTTACCGACGACAGGGACGGTAAACATTCAGTACTTC . 16 TRBD1 TRBJ2-4 TRBV7-6
CASTIGLAGTEADTQYF TGCGCCAGTACAATAGGGCTAGCGGGAACGGAGGCAGATACGCAGTATTTT . 17 TRBD2 TRBJ2-3 TRBV5-1
CASSEDGTQYF TGTGCCAGCAGTGAAGACGGGACCCAGTACTTC once 11 . TRBJ2-5 TRBV2
CASSRDRGYEQFF TGTGCCAGCTCAAGGGACAGGGGCTATGAGCAGTTCTTC . 13 TRBD1 TRBJ2-1 TRBV18
CASSWSVVDNEQFF TGCGCCAGCAGCTGGTCGGTGGTTGACAATGAGCAGTTCTTC . 14 . TRBJ2-1 TRBV5-1
CAWTGPSSYNEQFF TGTGCCTGGACAGGGCCTAGCTCCTACAATGAGCAGTTCTTC . 14 . TRBJ2-1 TRBV30
CASSQIAYEQYF TGCGCCAGCAGCCAGATTGCCTACGAGCAGTACTTC . 12 . TRBJ2-7 TRBV5-1
CASSPLYRYSGNTIYF TGTGCCAGCTCACCACTGTACAGATACTCTGGAAACACCATATATTTT . 16 . TRBJ1-3 TRBV18
CASSQSSSRKTYGYTF TGTGCCAGCAGTCAGTCGAGCTCTAGAAAGACCTATGGCTACACCTTC . 16 . TRBJ1-2 TRBV6-8
CASSTLGQGNTEAFF TGTGCCAGTAGTACCCTCGGGCAGGGGAACACTGAAGCTTTCTTT . 15 . TRBJ1-1 TRBV19
CASSLPGGRGESYTF TGCGCCAGCAGCCTACCCGGGGGGAGGGGAGAAAGCTACACCTTC . 15 . TRBJ1-2 TRBV5-1
CASSPTLNEQFF TGCGCCAGCAGCCCCACGCTGAATGAGCAGTTCTTC . 12 . TRBJ2-1 TRBV5-1
CASSDWDISNQPQHF TGTGCCAGCAGTGACTGGGACATTAGCAATCAGCCCCAGCATTTT . 15 . TRBJ1-5 TRBV6-4
CASSDRVNAEAFF TGCGCCAGCAGTGACAGGGTAAACGCTGAAGCTTTCTTT . 13 TRBD1 TRBJ1-1 TRBV5-1
CASSYAAGGPRYEQYF TGTGCCAGCAGTTACGCGGCGGGAGGCCCGCGCTACGAGCAGTACTTC . 16 TRBD2 TRBJ2-7 TRBV6-6
CASSALAGEGEQYF TGTGCCAGTAGTGCCCTAGCGGGAGAAGGCGAGCAGTACTTC once 14 TRBD2 TRBJ2-7 TRBV19